One sample yielded the 24 T cell receptor beta chains listed below, sequenced in a study of blood T cells in healthy people across ages. Sample-barcoded 5' priming and a J-beta primer mix drove a second PCR of about 7 to 12 cycles. TCRdb called the 5' RACE reads again in MiXCR, with one record for every CDR3 protein. Altogether approximately 680,000 distinct CDR3 sequences are present, about 30% being singletons, with the ten largest covering 15%. Sequenced: blood. These receptors were obtained from a woman over 75 in good health.

The table lists this clonotype with many counts. The V and J genes are TRBV7-2 and TRBJ2-3; TRBD2 is a possible D gene (6 bases). Between the trimmed V and J ends, which lost 7 bases and 4 bases, there was a span of 12 bases. Germline CDR1 reads SGHTA; CDR2 reads FQGNSA. The CDR3 has 13 amino acids. For the CDR3, the DNA is TGTGCCAGCATCCCGGCGGGGTCAGATACGCAGTATTTT. It yields the protein CASIPAGSDTQYF.

The chain links TRBV3-1 to TRBJ1-5, with 9 positions matching TRBD1. J gave up 9 bases and V 4 bases, and 4 bases lay outside the gene matches. The CDR3 consists of 13 residues. Germline assignment: CDR1 LGHDT and CDR2 YNNKEL (reference sequence). The DNA for the CDR3 is TGTGCCAGCAGCCTACAGGGGGCTCGGCCCCAGCATTTT. Its translation: CASSLQGARPQHF.

In its sample, this clonotype was seen many times. The rearrangement links TRBV20-1 to TRBJ1-2, with D uncertain. Germline CDR1 reads DFQATT; CDR2 reads SNEGSKA (reference sequence). CDR3 length: 13 residues. Trimming left V 0 bases short and J 8 bases short, with 13 bases between. The chain's CDR3 is CSARDSGLRGYTF. The DNA of the CDR3 is TGCAGTGCTAGAGATTCGGGTTTACGGGGCTACACCTTC.

In the case of this clonotype: This may be a read error, as it is one base from a much larger clone. The chain has TRBV7-2 and TRBJ1-6; the D is unclear. Trimming took 5 bases from V and 13 from J, leaving 9 bases between them. Germline V CDR1 and CDR2: SGHTA, FQGNSA. The CDR3 length is 11 residues. CDR3 in amino acids: CASSTRGPLHF. The CDR3 DNA reads TGTGCCAGCAGCACCCGTGGGCCCCTCCACTTT.

In regard to this clonotype: A much larger clone lies a single base off, so this may be a read error. The chain links TRBV9 to TRBJ2-3; D ambiguous. Trimming pared 0 bases from V and 0 bases from J, leaving 8 bases between. Germline V CDR1 and CDR2: SGDLS, YYNGEE. This CDR3 has 15 residues. The CDR3 protein is CASSVVDGSTDTQYF. The CDR3 DNA reads as TGTGCCAGCAGCGTAGTAGACGGGAGCACAGATACGCAGTATTTT.

Many counts were recorded for this clonotype. The chain couples TRBV24-1 to TRBJ2-7; the D gene is possibly TRBD2 (5 bases). Germline assignment: CDR1 KGHDR and CDR2 SFDVKD. This CDR3 region has 15 residues. Between the trimmed V and J ends, which lost 4 bases and 2 bases, there was a span of 14 bases. The CDR3 region has the DNA TGTGCCACCAGTGACCCCCCACGGGGTACCTACGAGCAGTACTTC. Residues: CATSDPPRGTYEQYF.

V and J are TRBV7-4 and TRBJ2-1; D ambiguous. The V end was cut by 1 base, the J end by 10 bases, with 17 bases between. The CDR3 totals 15 residues. Germline V lookup: CDR1 SGHVT, CDR2 SQSDAQ. The DNA of the CDR3 is TGTGCCAGCAGCTTAGTGCTGAGCTTATTTTGGGAGCAGTTCTTC. It encodes CASSLVLSLFWEQFF.

This clonotype was seen a handful of times. J is TRBJ1-3 and V is TRBV15, with D tentatively TRBD1 (5 bases). CDR1 and CDR2 (germline): LNHNV, YYDKDF (reference sequence). This CDR3 region has 14 residues. Trimming removed 3 bases at V and 0 bases at J, with 6 bases between. The CDR3 protein is CATSSGGSGNTIYF. In DNA, the CDR3 is TGTGCCACCAGCAGCGGGGGCTCTGGAAACACCATATATTTT.

The chain is built from TRBV7-7 and TRBJ2-7; 7 bases are a match to TRBD1. Looked up from germline, CDR1 is SSHAT and CDR2 is FNYEAQ (reference sequence). The CDR3 covers 14 residues. V dropped 1 base and J dropped 4; count of bases not matched to a gene: 4. Here the CDR3 DNA reads TGTGCCAGCAGCTTAGTTGAGGGGGCGTACGAGCAGTACTTC. Translating gives CASSLVEGAYEQYF.

This clonotype was observed many times. The genes are TRBV5-1 and TRBJ2-5; no clear D. There are 14 residues in the CDR3. CDR1 is SGHRS, CDR2 YFSETQ, per germline. V was cut by 0 bases and J by 5 bases, with 11 bases left in between. The CDR3 sequence: CASSLEPLGETQYF. The CDR3 region has the DNA TGCGCCAGCAGCTTGGAACCACTTGGGGAGACCCAGTACTTC.

This chain joins TRBV28 and TRBJ2-5, with D possibly being TRBD2 (5 bases). Germline V gives CDR1 MDHEN, CDR2 SYDVKM. This CDR3 is built from 15 residues. V was clipped by 6 bases and J by 4 bases, with 18 bases between them. The CDR3 DNA is TGTGCCAGCAGGAACCGGGGTCCTTGGGGAGAGACCCAGTACTTC. Its protein product is CASRNRGPWGETQYF.

This clonotype was picked up a small number of times. This may come from a read error, since a much larger clone is one base off. This rearrangement joins TRBV5-1 to TRBJ2-6, with D perhaps TRBD2 (5 bases). CDR1 SGHRS and CDR2 YFSETQ come from the germline V gene. The ends were cut back, 1 base at V and 0 bases at J, with 11 bases in the middle. The length of the CDR3 is 17 residues. The CDR3 region has the DNA TGCGCCAGCAGCTTGAGGACGGGGAGCTCTGGGGCCAACGTCCTGACTTTC. Its translation is CASSLRTGSSGANVLTF. The whole variable domain, filled in from reference TRBV5-1 and TRBJ2-6, reads KAGVTQTPRYLIKTRGQQVTLSCSPISGHRSVSWYQQTPGQGLQFLFEYFSETQRNKGNFPGRFSGRQFSNSRSEMNVSTLELGDSALYLCASSLRTGSSGANVLTFGAGSRLTVL.

This clonotype was recorded many times. This chain uses TRBV7-2 with TRBJ2-3; D is undetermined. The V and J ends lost 0 bases and 0 bases respectively, with 4 bases between them. This CDR3 is built from 14 residues. Per germline, CDR1 SGHTA and CDR2 FQGNSA. The CDR3 nucleotides are TGTGCCAGCAGCTTAGCTCTCAGCACAGATACGCAGTATTTT. Encoded protein: CASSLALSTDTQYF.

This clonotype was counted a few times. The chain uses TRBV7-2 and TRBJ2-3, with a possible D match to TRBD2 (6 bases). The V and J ends lost 5 bases and 3 bases respectively, with 24 bases between them. Per germline, CDR1 SGHTA and CDR2 FQGNSA. The CDR3 contains 18 residues. CDR3 in DNA: TGTGCCAGCAGCCCCCGTCGGGTGGTCAGGGAGGAGACAGATACGCAGTATTTT. Translated: CASSPRRVVREETDTQYF.

The chain is built from TRBV12-3 or TRBV12-4 and TRBJ2-3; D may be TRBD1 (7 bases). Between the trimmed V and J ends, which lost 3 bases and 3 bases, there was a span of 22 bases. This CDR3 contains 18 residues. The CDR3 here is CASSFISGGPGATDTQYF. CDR3 bases: TGTGCCAGCAGTTTCATATCAGGGGGGCCTGGAGCAACAGATACGCAGTATTTT.

This clonotype was seen many times. V and J are TRBV4-1 and TRBJ2-7, with TRBD2 identical over 13 bases. The CDR3 totals 13 residues. The germline gives CDR1 MGHRA, CDR2 YSYEKL. Trimming at V came to 4 bases and at J to 12 bases, leaving 6 bases not matched to a gene. CDR3 sequence: CASSRGLAGERYF. The CDR3, as DNA: TGCGCCAGCAGCCGTGGACTAGCGGGAGAACGGTACTTC.

This clonotype came up many times. This chain links TRBV9 with TRBJ2-1; a weak D match, TRBD2 (6 bases). The CDR3 runs 17 residues. Deletions cut 4 bases from V and 0 bases from J, with 17 bases between. The V gene's germline CDR1 is SGDLS and CDR2 YYNGEE. The CDR3 DNA reads as TGTGCCAGCAGCTCCCGTCGACGGGGGTTCTCCTACAATGAGCAGTTCTTC. Encoded protein: CASSSRRRGFSYNEQFF. Complete variable domain (other parts from reference TRBV9 and TRBJ2-1): DSGVTQTPKHLITATGQRVTLRCSPRSGDLSVYWYQQSLDQGLQFLIQYYNGEERAKGNILERFSAQQFPDLHSELNLSSLELGDSALYFCASSSRRRGFSYNEQFFGPGTRLTVL.

As concerns this clonotype: A much bigger clone sits one base away, suggesting this may be a read error. V usage is TRBV30 and J usage is TRBJ1-2; possibly TRBD1 for D (5 bases). Germline V CDR1 and CDR2: GTSNPN, SVGIG (reference sequence). V dropped 4 bases and J dropped 8 bases, with 14 bases sitting between them. The CDR3 runs to 12 residues. The CDR3 sequence is CAWTTGRHGYTF. CDR3 DNA: TGTGCCTGGACGACGGGGCGGCACGGCTACACCTTC.

This clonotype was counted between two and nine times. The rearrangement links TRBV20-1 to TRBJ1-5; D may be TRBD1 (5 bases). In germline, CDR1 is DFQATT, CDR2 SNEGSKA (reference sequence). V lost 2 bases to trimming and J lost 1 base, with 12 bases between them. The CDR3 loop spans 15 amino acids. The CDR3 coding sequence is TGCAGTGCTAGACCCGCAGGGTCCAGCAATCAGCCCCAGCATTTT. Protein sequence: CSARPAGSSNQPQHF.

In regard to this clonotype: A much bigger clone sits one base away, suggesting this may be a read error. The chain couples TRBV21-1 to TRBJ2-3; TRBD1 is taken as the D call from the table, unchecked against the DNA. TRBV21-1 corresponds to a pseudogene. The length of the CDR3 is 15 residues. CDR3 protein: CASTRQQGARDTQYF. CDR3 DNA: TGTGCCAGCACCCGACAGCAGGGGGCGAGAGATACGCAGTATTTT.

Concerning this clonotype: Compared with germline, one end of the junction differs, possibly owing to a read error. The chain employs TRBV6-4 and TRBJ1-5, with 8 positions matching TRBD1. This CDR3 is built from 15 residues. Germline CDR1 MRHNA, CDR2 SNTAGT. CDR3 loop: CASSPDRESNQTQHF. The CDR3 DNA sequence: TGTGCCAGCAGCCCGGACAGGGAGAGCAATCAGACCCAGCATTTT.

Points on this clonotype: Possible read error: a much larger clone is one base away. The chain has TRBV6-6 and TRBJ2-4, with D perhaps matching TRBD2 (6 bases). The CDR3 consists of 15 residues. The V end lost 2 bases, the J end lost 13 bases, and 21 bases lay between the germline ends. The germline V gene encodes CDR1 MNHNY and CDR2 SVGAGI (reference sequence). The CDR3 is CASSYPGGTYNEQYF. The CDR3 coding sequence is TGTGCCAGCAGTTACCCTGGGGGGACCTACAATGAGCAGTACTTC.

In this sample, this clonotype turned up a few times. The chain uses TRBV20-1 and TRBJ2-1; possible D gene TRBD1, 5 bases. This CDR3 spans 14 amino acids. The V and J ends lost 5 bases and 10 bases respectively, with 21 bases between them. Germline V lookup: CDR1 DFQATT, CDR2 SNEGSKA (reference sequence). CDR3 nucleotide sequence: TGCAGTGCTGGGTCTCCTGGGGCTAGGGGCGAGCAGTTCTTC. Translating gives CSAGSPGARGEQFF.

Note on this clonotype: This could be a read error, since a much larger clone is one nucleotide away. V gene TRBV20-1 combines with J gene TRBJ2-5, with D unresolved. Germline CDR1 DFQATT, CDR2 SNEGSKA (reference sequence). CDR3 length: 16 amino acids. Trimming removed 5 bases from V and 1 base from J, with 20 bases in between. The CDR3 nucleotides are TGCAGTGCTGCTTTCGGACCGCGTGGCCCCCAAGAGACCCAGTACTTC. This gives the protein CSAAFGPRGPQETQYF.